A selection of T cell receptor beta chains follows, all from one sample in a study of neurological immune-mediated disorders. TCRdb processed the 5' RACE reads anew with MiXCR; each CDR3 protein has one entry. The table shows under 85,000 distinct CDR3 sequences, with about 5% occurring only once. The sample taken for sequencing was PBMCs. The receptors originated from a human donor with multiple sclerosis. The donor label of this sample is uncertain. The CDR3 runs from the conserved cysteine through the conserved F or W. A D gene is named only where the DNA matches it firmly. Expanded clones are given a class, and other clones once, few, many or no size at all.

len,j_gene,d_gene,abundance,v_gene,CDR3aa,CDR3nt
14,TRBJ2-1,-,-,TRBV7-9,CASSLMLRVNEQFF,TGTGCCAGCAGCTTAATGTTGCGGGTCAATGAGCAGTTCTTC
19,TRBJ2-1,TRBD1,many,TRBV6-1,CASSGVRLVRDSRLNEQFF,TGTGCCAGCAGTGGAGTGAGGCTAGTTCGGGACAGCCGTCTGAATGAGCAGTTCTTC
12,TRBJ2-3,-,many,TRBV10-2,CASSDMTDTQYF,TGCGCCAGCAGTGACATGACAGATACGCAGTATTTT
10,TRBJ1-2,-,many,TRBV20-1,CSANRDGYTF,TGCAGTGCCAACAGGGATGGCTACACCTTC
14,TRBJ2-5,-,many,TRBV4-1,CASSQGWSQETQYF,TGCGCCAGCAGCCAAGGTTGGAGCCAAGAGACCCAGTACTTC
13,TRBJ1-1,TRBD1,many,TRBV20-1,CSGTGQEGTEAFF,TGCAGTGGAACGGGACAGGAGGGAACTGAAGCTTTCTTT
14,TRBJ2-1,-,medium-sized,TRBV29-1,CSAASDTSYNEQFF,TGCAGCGCCGCCAGCGATACCTCCTACAATGAGCAGTTCTTC
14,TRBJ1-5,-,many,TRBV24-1,CATSGSGVDQPQHF,TGTGCCACCAGTGGGAGTGGAGTGGATCAGCCCCAGCATTTT
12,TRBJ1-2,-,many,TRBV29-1,CSVAGRLDGYTF,TGCAGCGTTGCGGGCAGACTTGATGGCTACACCTTC
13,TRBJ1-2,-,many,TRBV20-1,CSAFGTSTWGYTF,TGCAGTGCTTTCGGGACTTCCACGTGGGGCTACACCTTC
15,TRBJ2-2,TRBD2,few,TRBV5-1,CASSWSSGRTGELFF,TGCGCCAGCAGCTGGTCTAGCGGAAGGACCGGGGAGCTGTTTTTT
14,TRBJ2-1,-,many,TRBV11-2,CASSSRGQAGGRWF,TGTGCCAGCAGCTCCCGGGGACAGGCGGGGGGCCGTTGGTTC
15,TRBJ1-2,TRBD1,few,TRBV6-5,CASSKVVGTAYGYTF,TGTGCCAGCAGTAAGGTGGTCGGGACAGCGTATGGCTACACCTTC
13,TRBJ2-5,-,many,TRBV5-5,CASSPSVRETQYF,TGTGCCAGCAGTCCGAGCGTGAGAGAGACCCAGTACTTC
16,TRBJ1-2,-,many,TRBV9,CASSGQGPGARIGYTF,TGTGCCAGCAGCGGGCAGGGACCGGGAGCACGGATTGGCTACACCTTC